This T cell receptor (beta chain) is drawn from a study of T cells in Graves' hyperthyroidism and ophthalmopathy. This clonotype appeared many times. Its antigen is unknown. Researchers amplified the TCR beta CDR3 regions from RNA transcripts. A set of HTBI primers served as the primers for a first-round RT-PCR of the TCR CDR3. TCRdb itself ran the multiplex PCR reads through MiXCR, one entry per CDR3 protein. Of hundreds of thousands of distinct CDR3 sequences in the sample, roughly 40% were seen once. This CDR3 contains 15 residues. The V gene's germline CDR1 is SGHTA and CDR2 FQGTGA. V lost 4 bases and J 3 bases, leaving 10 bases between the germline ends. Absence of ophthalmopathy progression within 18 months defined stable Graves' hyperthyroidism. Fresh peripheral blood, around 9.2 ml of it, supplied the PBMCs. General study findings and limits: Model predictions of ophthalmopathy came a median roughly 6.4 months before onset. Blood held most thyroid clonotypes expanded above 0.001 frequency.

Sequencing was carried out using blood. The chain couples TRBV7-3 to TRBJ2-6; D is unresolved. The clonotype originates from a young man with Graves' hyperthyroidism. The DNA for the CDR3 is TGTGCCAGCAGCTCCGGGTGGGTTGGGGCCAACGTCCTGACTTTC. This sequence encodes CASSSGWVGANVLTF.